The 17 T cell receptor beta chains reported below all come from one sample, sequenced in a study of T cell responses to AZD1222 COVID-19 vaccine. Only in-frame clones appear in the TCRdb table, and some are missing; sequencing was by immunoSEQ multiplex PCR. The repertoire includes about 86,000 clones, about 88% of them detected once, and about 7% sits in the top ten. The sequenced sample was peripheral blood, obtained 28 days after the second AZD1222 dose. The source is an adult who received the AZD1222 COVID-19 vaccine.

This chain links TRBV6-2 or TRBV6-3 with TRBJ2-7, with D maybe TRBD1 (5 bases). This CDR3 contains 15 residues. V was pared by 1 base and J by 2 bases, with 12 bases between. CDR1 and CDR2 from the germline V gene are MNHEY and SVGEGT. CDR3 sequence: CASSYFAGPTYEQYF. The CDR3 nucleotides read TGTGCCAGCAGTTACTTCGCAGGGCCCACCTACGAGCAGTACTTC.

This chain's CDR3 is CASSEGLGSNEQFF. CDR3 DNA: TGTGCCAGCAGTGAAGGACTAGGTAGCAATGAGCAGTTCTTC. The rearrangement links TRBV6-4 to TRBJ2-1; 7 positions agree with TRBD2. The germline V gene encodes CDR1 MRHNA and CDR2 SNTAGT. This CDR3 comprises 14 residues. V was pared by 3 bases and J by 6 bases, with 5 bases of the junction left unmatched.

The rearrangement joins TRBV11-2 to TRBJ1-1; TRBD1 might be the D (5 bases). This CDR3 comprises 15 residues. V lost 1 base, J lost 5 bases, and 14 bases lay in between. Germline V CDR1 and CDR2: SGHAT, FQNNGV. The CDR3 coding sequence is TGTGCCAGCAGCTTAGTGGGCGGGGGGAGTACTGAAGCTTTCTTT. It is translated as CASSLVGGGSTEAFF. Full variable domain (missing parts from reference TRBV11-2 and TRBJ1-1): EAGVAQSPRYKIIEKRQSVAFWCNPISGHATLYWYQQILGQGPKLLIQFQNNGVVDDSQLPKDRFSAERLKGVDSTLKIQPAKLEDSAVYLCASSLVGGGSTEAFFGQGTRLTVV.

This chain links TRBV10-1 with TRBJ1-1; no clear D gene. V dropped 2 bases and J dropped 3 bases, with 4 bases sitting between them. The germline CDR1 and CDR2 sequences are WNHNN and SYGVQD (reference sequence). This CDR3 is built from 12 residues. The CDR3 DNA is TGCGCCAGCAGTGAGAGCGACACTGAAGCTTTCTTT. The encoded protein is CASSESDTEAFF.

The CDR3 bases are TGTGCCAGCAGTTTTCGTGAAAACACAGATACGCAGTATTTT. Protein: CASSFRENTDTQYF. The V and J genes are TRBV27 and TRBJ2-3; D gene ambiguous. Trimming pared 3 bases from V and 2 bases from J, leaving 9 bases between. CDR1 is MNHEY, CDR2 SMNVEV, per germline (reference sequence). The CDR3 is 14 amino acids.

The rearrangement joins TRBV18 to TRBJ1-2; tentatively, D is TRBD1 (5 bases). Trimming took off 1 base at V and 6 bases at J, with 15 bases between the two ends. From germline, CDR1 is KGHSH and CDR2 LQKENI. The CDR3 is 15 amino acids. CDR3 in amino acids: CASSPRSNLGDGYTF. Here the CDR3 DNA reads TGTGCCAGCTCACCACGTTCCAACCTAGGGGATGGCTACACCTTC.

V usage is TRBV6-1 and J usage is TRBJ2-2; no reliable D call. This CDR3 is 17 amino acids long. V was shortened by 3 bases and J by 3 bases, with 17 bases between the two germline ends. The V gene's germline CDR1 is MNHNS and CDR2 SASEGT. This CDR3 is CASSDGTLGQHTGELFF. The CDR3, as DNA: TGTGCCAGCAGTGACGGTACGCTAGGGCAACACACCGGGGAGCTGTTTTTT.

In its sample, this clone was seen a few times. This chain joins TRBV3-1 (or the pseudogene TRBV3-2) and TRBJ2-7; 8 positions agree with TRBD2. With V trimmed by 4 bases and J by 5 bases, 10 bases remained unmatched. Germline CDR1 reads LGHDT; CDR2 reads YNNKEL (reference sequence). The CDR3 is made up of 15 amino acids. The CDR3 DNA follows: TGTGCCAGCAGCCCCAGGGGCGGGAGGAGCGACGAGCAGTACTTC. Its translation is CASSPRGGRSDEQYF.

J is TRBJ1-1 and V is TRBV27; D not certain. Trimming pared 2 bases from V and 0 bases from J, leaving 7 bases between. Germline V lookup: CDR1 MNHEY, CDR2 SMNVEV (reference sequence). The CDR3 consists of 14 residues. CDR3 coding DNA: TGTGCCAGCAGTTTAGCCGGGCTGAACACTGAAGCTTTCTTT. This encodes CASSLAGLNTEAFF.

This chain uses TRBV6-5 with TRBJ2-1; 8 bases map to TRBD1. V trimming: 7 bases; J trimming: 6 bases; junction bases outside the gene matches: 11. The CDR3 contains 15 residues. From germline, CDR1 is MNHEY and CDR2 SVGAGI. CDR3 sequence (DNA): TGTGCCAGCATTAGTACGACAGGGGTGGGCAATGAGCAGTTCTTC. This gives the protein CASISTTGVGNEQFF.

This clone has a single count. The CDR3 DNA is TGTGCCAGCACCCTGATTTCTGGAAACACCATATATTTT. Residues: CASTLISGNTIYF. The gene calls are TRBV11-2 and TRBJ1-3; D not certain. Germline lookup yields CDR1 SGHAT and CDR2 FQNNGV. Deletions cut 7 bases from V and 1 base from J, with 8 bases between. The CDR3 loop spans 13 amino acids.

V and J are TRBV5-1 and TRBJ1-1; no definite D call. From germline, CDR1 is SGHRS and CDR2 YFSETQ. The CDR3 is made up of 12 amino acids. V was clipped by 4 bases and J by 1 base, with 5 bases between them. CDR3 sequence (DNA): TGCGCCAGCAGCGCCGGGAACACTGAAGCTTTCTTT. Protein sequence: CASSAGNTEAFF.

This clone was seen once. The chain recombines TRBV29-1 with TRBJ2-7; the match to TRBD1 covers 9 bases. The ends lost 5 bases at V and 1 base at J; junction bases unmatched: 6. From germline, CDR1 is SQVTM and CDR2 ANQGSEA. The CDR3 loop spans 14 amino acids. The CDR3: CSVSSGTGSYEQYF. As DNA, the CDR3 is TGCAGCGTTTCTTCCGGGACAGGGTCCTACGAGCAGTACTTC.

This clone was detected only once. This chain uses TRBV29-1 with TRBJ1-4, with D uncertain. Germline CDR1 and CDR2: SQVTM and ANQGSEA. This CDR3 has 13 amino acids. Trimming pared 3 bases from V and 7 bases from J, leaving 12 bases between. In nucleotides, the CDR3 is TGCAGCGTTGAGCCCGGGGAAGGTGAAAAACTGTTTTTT. This translates into CSVEPGEGEKLFF.

This chain connects TRBV4-1 to TRBJ2-3, with D possibly being TRBD1 (5 bases). V lost 0 bases and J 4 bases, leaving 17 bases between the germline ends. Germline V lookup: CDR1 MGHRA, CDR2 YSYEKL. The CDR3 contains 17 residues. CDR3 loop: CASSQDFGRVFADTQYF. For the CDR3, the DNA is TGCGCCAGCAGCCAAGATTTCGGCAGGGTGTTCGCAGATACGCAGTATTTT.

The CDR3 reads CASSVRQGPSYEQYF. The CDR3 DNA is TGTGCCAGCAGTGTACGACAGGGGCCCTCCTACGAGCAGTACTTC. The chain couples TRBV27 to TRBJ2-7, with 8 bases identical to TRBD1. The J segment lost 0 bases and the V segment lost 5 bases, leaving 6 bases of the junction unmatched. The CDR3 has 15 residues. In germline, CDR1 is MNHEY, CDR2 SMNVEV (reference sequence).

This clone was picked up a small number of times. V is TRBV15 and J is TRBJ2-3, with 13 bases aligning to TRBD2. Germline CDR1 is LNHNV and CDR2 is YYDKDF (reference sequence). After removal of 3 bases from V and 4 bases from J, the junction contained 4 bases not matched to a gene. The CDR3 spans 16 residues. The CDR3 bases are TGTGCCACCAGCAGCGAACTAGCGGGAGGGGCAGATACGCAGTATTTT. It is translated as CATSSELAGGADTQYF.